Listed below are T cell receptor beta chains from one sample, sequenced in a study of blood T cell repertoires in COVID-19. Clones were read by immunoSEQ multiplex PCR, and TCRdb kept only the in-frame ones, dropping some. The sample records about 190,000 clones, about 80% being singletons. The sample consisted of peripheral blood. The receptors come from a man aged 55 to 70 with acute or convalescent COVID-19. CDR3s leave out the opening cysteine and the closing phenylalanine or tryptophan. Fields, in order: D gene, J gene, V gene, CDR3 protein. The D gene is left open where the match is weak.

>-|TRBJ2-1|TRBV18
ASSPQEGNNEQF
>-|TRBJ2-3|TRBV6-6
ASSYNPTSTDTQY
>-|TRBJ2-7|TRBV29-1
SVVVQDNYEQY
>TRBD1|TRBJ1-6|TRBV6-1
ASTDRGLNSPLH
>TRBD1|TRBJ1-1|TRBV13
ASSRRTGGGPEAF
>-|TRBJ1-1|TRBV6-5
ASHVRGNTEAF
>TRBD1|TRBJ2-7|TRBV5-4
ASSLAGQAYEQY
>TRBD2|TRBJ2-1|TRBV27
ASTSGLHDEQF
>-|TRBJ2-3|TRBV6-1
ASSEEVGGRGTDTQY
>TRBD2|TRBJ2-1|TRBV18
ASSPRASGSNEQF
>TRBD2|TRBJ2-1|TRBV4-3
ASSQDGTSGGDEQF
>-|TRBJ1-6|TRBV12-3/TRBV12-4
AGARQGGSPLH
>TRBD2|TRBJ2-7|TRBV6-6
ASSYPGLAGYEQY
>TRBD1|TRBJ1-5|TRBV4-1
ASSQGDRGPNQPQH
>TRBD2|TRBJ2-1|TRBV30
AWSALAGVVDEQF
>-|TRBJ2-1|TRBV10-1
ASRAPGLPYNEQF
>TRBD2|TRBJ2-1|TRBV19
ASSPQLGLAEVNEQF
>-|TRBJ1-4|TRBV3-1/TRBV3-2
ASSQEPPQGTNEKLF
>TRBD1|TRBJ2-7|TRBV29-1
SAGQGLYEQY
>-|TRBJ2-5|TRBV5-1
ASSPDGTSRTQY
>TRBD2|TRBJ2-3|TRBV5-4
ASSLRTSGGRTDTQY
>-|TRBJ1-6|TRBV5-1
ASSLDTNLNNSPLH
>-|TRBJ2-3|TRBV5-1
ASLEGESTDTQY
>-|TRBJ2-3|TRBV24-1
ATSDGGALDTQY
>TRBD2|TRBJ2-3|TRBV9
ASSVAAGGPDTQY
>-|TRBJ1-5|TRBV12-3/TRBV12-4
ASSLERVQPQH
>-|TRBJ2-7|TRBV10-3
AISYQAASPSSYEQY
>-|TRBJ1-5|TRBV2
ASSEGGGPQPQH
>-|TRBJ1-5|TRBV7-4
ASSLSGPQGKPQH
>TRBD1|TRBJ2-1|TRBV5-8
ASSTTYSRDSTSGL